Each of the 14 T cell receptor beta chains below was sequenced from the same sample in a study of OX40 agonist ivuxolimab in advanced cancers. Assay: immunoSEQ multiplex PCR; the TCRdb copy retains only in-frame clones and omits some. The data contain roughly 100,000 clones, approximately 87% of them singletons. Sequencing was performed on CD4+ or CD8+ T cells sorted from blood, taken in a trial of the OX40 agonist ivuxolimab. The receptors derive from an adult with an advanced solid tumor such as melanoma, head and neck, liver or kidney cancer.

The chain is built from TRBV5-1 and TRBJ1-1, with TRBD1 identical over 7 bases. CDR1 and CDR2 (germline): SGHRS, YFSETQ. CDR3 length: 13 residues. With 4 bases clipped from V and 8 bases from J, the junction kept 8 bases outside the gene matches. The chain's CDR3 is CASSLQGFAEAFF. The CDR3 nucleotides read TGCGCCAGCAGCCTACAGGGGTTTGCGGAAGCTTTCTTT.

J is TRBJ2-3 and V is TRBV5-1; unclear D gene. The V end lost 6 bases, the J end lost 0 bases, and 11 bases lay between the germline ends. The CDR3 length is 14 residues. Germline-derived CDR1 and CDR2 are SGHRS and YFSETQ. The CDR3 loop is CASKLGPSTDTQYF. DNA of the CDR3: TGCGCCAGCAAATTAGGGCCTAGCACAGATACGCAGTATTTT.

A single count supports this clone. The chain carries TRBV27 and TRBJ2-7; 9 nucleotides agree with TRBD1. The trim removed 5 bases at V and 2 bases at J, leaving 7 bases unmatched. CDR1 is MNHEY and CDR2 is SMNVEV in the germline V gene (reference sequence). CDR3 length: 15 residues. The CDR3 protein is CASSPNRGPAYEQYF. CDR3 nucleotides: TGTGCCAGCAGTCCGAACAGGGGGCCGGCCTACGAGCAGTACTTC.

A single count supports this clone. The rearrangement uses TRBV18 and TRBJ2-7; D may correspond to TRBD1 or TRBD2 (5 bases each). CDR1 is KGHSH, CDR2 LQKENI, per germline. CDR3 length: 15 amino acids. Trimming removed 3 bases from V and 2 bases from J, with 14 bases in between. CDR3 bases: TGTGCCAGCTCACCTCGGCAGGGAGCTGCCTACGAGCAGTACTTC. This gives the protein CASSPRQGAAYEQYF.

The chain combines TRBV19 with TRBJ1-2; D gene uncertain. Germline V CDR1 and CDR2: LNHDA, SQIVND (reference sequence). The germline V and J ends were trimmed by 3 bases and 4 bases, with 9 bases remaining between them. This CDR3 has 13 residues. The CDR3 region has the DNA TGTGCCAGTAGTATTGTCCCAGCCTATGGCTACACCTTC. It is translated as CASSIVPAYGYTF.

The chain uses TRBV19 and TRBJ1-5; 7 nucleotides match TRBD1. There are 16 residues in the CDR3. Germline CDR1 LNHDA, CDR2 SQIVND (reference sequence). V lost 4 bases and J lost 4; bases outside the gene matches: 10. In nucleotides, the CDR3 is TGTGCCAGTAGTAAATCCCCGGGACAGATGAATCAGCCCCAGCATTTT. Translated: CASSKSPGQMNQPQHF.

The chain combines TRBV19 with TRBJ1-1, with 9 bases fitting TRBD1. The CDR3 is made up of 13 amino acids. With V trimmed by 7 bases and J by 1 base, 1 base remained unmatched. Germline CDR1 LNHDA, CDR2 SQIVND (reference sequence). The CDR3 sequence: CASNRGPNTEAFF. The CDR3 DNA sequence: TGTGCCAGTAACAGGGGGCCGAACACTGAAGCTTTCTTT.

CDR3 DNA sequence: TGTGCCAGTAGGAAGAGCATGAACACTGAAGCTTTCTTT. Translating it yields CASRKSMNTEAFF. The chain employs TRBV19 and TRBJ1-1; D is uncertain. Trimming took off 6 bases at V and 0 bases at J, with 8 bases between the two ends. CDR1 is LNHDA and CDR2 is SQIVND in the germline V gene (reference sequence). CDR3 length: 13 residues.

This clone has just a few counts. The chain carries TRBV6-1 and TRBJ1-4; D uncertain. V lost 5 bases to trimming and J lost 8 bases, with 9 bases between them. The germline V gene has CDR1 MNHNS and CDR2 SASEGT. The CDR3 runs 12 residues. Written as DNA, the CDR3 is TGTGCCAGCAGTACTGACACAGAAAAACTGTTTTTT. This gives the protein CASSTDTEKLFF.

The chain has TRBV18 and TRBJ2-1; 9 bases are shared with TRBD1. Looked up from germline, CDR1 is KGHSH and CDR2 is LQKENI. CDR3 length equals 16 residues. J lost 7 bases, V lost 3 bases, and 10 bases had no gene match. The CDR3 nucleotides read TGTGCCAGCTCACCCCCTACAGGGGGCATGGTAAATGAGCAGTTCTTC. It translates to CASSPPTGGMVNEQFF.

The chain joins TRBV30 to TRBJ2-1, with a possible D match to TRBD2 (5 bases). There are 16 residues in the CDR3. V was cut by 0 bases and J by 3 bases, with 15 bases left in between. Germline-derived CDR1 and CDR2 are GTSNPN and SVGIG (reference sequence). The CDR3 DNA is TGTGCCTGGAGTGTCCTGTACGGACTTATCTACAATGAGCAGTTCTTC. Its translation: CAWSVLYGLIYNEQFF. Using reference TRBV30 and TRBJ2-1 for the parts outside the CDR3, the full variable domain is SQTIHQWPATLVQPVGSPLSLECTVEGTSNPNLYWYRQAAGRGLQLLFYSVGIGQISSEVPQNLSASRPQDRQFILSSKKLLLSDSGFYLCAWSVLYGLIYNEQFFGPGTRLTVL.

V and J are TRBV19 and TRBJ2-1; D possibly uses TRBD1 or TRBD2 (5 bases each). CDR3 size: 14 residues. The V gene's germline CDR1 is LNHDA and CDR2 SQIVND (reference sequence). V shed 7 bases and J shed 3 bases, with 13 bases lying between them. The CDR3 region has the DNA TGTGCCAGTACGACCGGGACGGTCTACAATGAGCAGTTCTTC. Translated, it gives CASTTGTVYNEQFF.

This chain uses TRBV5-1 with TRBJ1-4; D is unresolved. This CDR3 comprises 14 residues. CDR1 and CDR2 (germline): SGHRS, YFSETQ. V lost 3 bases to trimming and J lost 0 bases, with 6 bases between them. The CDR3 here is CASSWGATNEKLFF. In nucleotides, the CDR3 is TGCGCCAGCAGCTGGGGAGCAACTAATGAAAAACTGTTTTTT. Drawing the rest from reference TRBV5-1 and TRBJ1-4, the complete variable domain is KAGVTQTPRYLIKTRGQQVTLSCSPISGHRSVSWYQQTPGQGLQFLFEYFSETQRNKGNFPGRFSGRQFSNSRSEMNVSTLELGDSALYLCASSWGATNEKLFFGSGTQLSVL.

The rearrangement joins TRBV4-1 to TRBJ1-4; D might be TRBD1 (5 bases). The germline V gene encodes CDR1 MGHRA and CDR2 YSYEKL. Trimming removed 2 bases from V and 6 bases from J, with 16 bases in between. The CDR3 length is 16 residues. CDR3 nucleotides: TGCGCCAGCAGCCAATCCAGACAGACCCTTTATGAAAAACTGTTTTTT. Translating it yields CASSQSRQTLYEKLFF.